A selection of T cell receptor beta chains follows, all from one sample in a study of blood T cells in healthy people across ages. TCRdb processed the 5' RACE reads anew with MiXCR; each CDR3 protein has one entry. Of 1.5 million to 2 million distinct CDR3 sequences in the sample, around half were seen once. The material sequenced was blood. These receptors all stem from a woman in her 40s in good health. The CDR3 runs from the conserved cysteine through the conserved F or W. The D gene is left open where the match is weak. Clone size is stated in some rows and not others, as once, few, many or a class when expanded.

v_call	d_call	j_call	clone_size	cdr3_aa	cdr3_nt
TRBV7-2	TRBD2	TRBJ2-3	many	CASSATSGTTDTQYF	TGTGCCAGCAGCGCCACTAGCGGGACGACAGATACGCAGTATTTT
TRBV7-2	NA	TRBJ2-5	few	CASSHRGGPQETQYF	TGTGCCAGCAGCCACCGGGGCGGACCCCAAGAGACCCAGTACTTC
TRBV27	TRBD1	TRBJ1-2	NA	CAAGDRVGYGYTF	TGTGCCGCGGGGGACAGGGTGGGGTATGGCTACACCTTC
TRBV27	TRBD1	TRBJ1-2	NA	CASSSTGVDGGYTF	TGTGCCAGCAGTTCGACAGGGGTTGACGGTGGCTACACCTTC
TRBV29-1	NA	TRBJ2-5	NA	CSATVYDEQYF	TGCAGCGCTACAGTGTACGATGAGCAGTACTTC
TRBV7-2	TRBD2	TRBJ2-7	few	CASSSPGRGAYEQYF	TGTGCCAGCAGCTCACCGGGGCGGGGGGCATACGAGCAGTACTTC
TRBV7-2	NA	TRBJ2-4	NA	CASSLREPNIQYF	TGTGCCAGCAGCTTACGGGAACCAAACATTCAGTACTTC
TRBV4-3	TRBD1	TRBJ1-1	NA	CASSQGQGRDTEAFF	TGCGCCAGCAGCCAGGGACAGGGGAGGGACACTGAAGCTTTCTTT
TRBV4-2	NA	TRBJ2-3	NA	CASSQDPLVGELSTDTQYF	TGTGCCAGCAGCCAAGATCCATTGGTGGGAGAGTTAAGCACAGATACGCAGTATTTT
TRBV7-9	TRBD2	TRBJ2-1	NA	CASSLGGTSGGPRGGNEQFF	TGTGCCAGCAGCTTAGGTGGGACTAGCGGGGGCCCCAGAGGCGGGAATGAGCAGTTCTTC
TRBV20-1	TRBD1	TRBJ2-5	NA	CSARDRFQETQYF	TGCAGTGCTAGGGACAGGTTTCAAGAGACCCAGTACTTC